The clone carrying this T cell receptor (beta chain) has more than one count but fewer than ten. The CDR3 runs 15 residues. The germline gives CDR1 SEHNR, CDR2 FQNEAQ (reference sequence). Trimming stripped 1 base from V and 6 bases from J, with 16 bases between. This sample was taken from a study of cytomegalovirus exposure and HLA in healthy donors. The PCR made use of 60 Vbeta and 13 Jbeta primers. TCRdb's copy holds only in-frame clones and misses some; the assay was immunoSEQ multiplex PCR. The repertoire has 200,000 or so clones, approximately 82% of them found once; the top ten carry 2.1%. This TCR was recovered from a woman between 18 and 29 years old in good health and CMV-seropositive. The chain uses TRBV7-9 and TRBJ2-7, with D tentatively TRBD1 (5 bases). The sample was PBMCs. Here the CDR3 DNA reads TGTGCCAGCAGCTTAGGTGAGTCTGGGGCGTCCGAGCAGTACTTC. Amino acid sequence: CASSLGESGASEQYF.